The next 13 T cell receptor beta chains were all read from a single sample in a study of T cell responses to AZD1222 COVID-19 vaccine. TCRdb keeps only in-frame clones here, not all; method: immunoSEQ multiplex PCR. The table includes 100,000 or so clones, approximately 90% detected once. Source: peripheral blood, taken on day 0 of AZD1222 vaccination. These receptor sequences come from an adult in good health.

This clone has a handful of counts. The CDR3 DNA reads as TGTGCCAGCAGAACCGGACTAGCGGGTCCCTACAATGAGCAGTTCTTC. It codes for CASRTGLAGPYNEQFF. The chain is built from TRBV27 and TRBJ2-1, with 11 positions matching TRBD2. Per the germline V gene, CDR1 is MNHEY and CDR2 is SMNVEV (reference sequence). V shed 6 bases and J 2 bases; nucleotides not matched to a gene: 6. This CDR3 contains 16 residues.

V is TRBV14 and J is TRBJ1-2; maybe TRBD1 (5 bases). Looked up from germline, CDR1 is SGHDN and CDR2 is FVKESK. The CDR3 has 15 amino acids. V gave up 4 bases and J gave up 7 bases, with 19 bases separating them. CDR3 in DNA: TGTGCCAGCAGCCCCTCCGGGGGGGGACTTGGTGGCTACACCTTC. Translated: CASSPSGGGLGGYTF. Drawing the rest from reference TRBV14 and TRBJ1-2, the complete variable domain is EAGVTQFPSHSVIEKGQTVTLRCDPISGHDNLYWYRRVMGKEIKFLLHFVKESKQDESGMPNNRFLAERTGGTYSTLKVQPAELEDSGVYFCASSPSGGGLGGYTFGSGTRLTVV.

The chain employs TRBV4-2 and TRBJ2-1; 7 bases match TRBD2. With 0 bases clipped from V and 1 base from J, the junction kept 3 bases outside the gene matches. This CDR3 has 16 residues. The V gene's germline CDR1 is LGHNA and CDR2 YNFKEQ. In nucleotides, the CDR3 is TGTGCCAGCAGCCAAGAAGCTAGCGGATCCTACAATGAGCAGTTCTTC. It yields the protein CASSQEASGSYNEQFF.

This chain links TRBV10-3 with TRBJ1-2, with TRBD1 as a possible D gene (5 bases). From germline, CDR1 is ENHRY and CDR2 SYGVKD. V was shortened by 10 bases and J by 3 bases, with 15 bases between the two germline ends. CDR3 length equals 13 residues. The CDR3 loop reads CATSRGTDYGYTF. CDR3 nucleotide sequence: TGTGCCACCTCCCGGGGCACCGACTATGGCTACACCTTC.

V gene TRBV9 combines with J gene TRBJ2-5, with D possibly being TRBD1 (5 bases). CDR3 length: 13 amino acids. Trimming stripped 5 bases from V and 7 bases from J, with 15 bases between. Germline-derived CDR1 and CDR2 are SGDLS and YYNGEE. The CDR3 here is CASSGQQTGTQYF. The CDR3 DNA reads TGTGCCAGCAGTGGACAACAAACAGGGACCCAGTACTTC.

The chain carries TRBV3-1 (or the pseudogene TRBV3-2) and TRBJ1-5, with TRBD1 identical over 8 bases. Unmatched junction bases numbered 1, after V lost 3 bases and J lost 6 bases. The CDR3 sequence is 13 residues long. The germline V gene encodes CDR1 LGHDT and CDR2 YNNKEL (reference sequence). As DNA, the CDR3 is TGTGCCAGCAGCCAGGACAGGGTTCAGCCCCAGCATTTT. Translating it yields CASSQDRVQPQHF.

In this sample, this clone turned up a few times. The rearrangement links TRBV6-2 or TRBV6-3 to TRBJ2-1; 9 nucleotides agree with TRBD2. Germline loops: CDR1 MNHEY, CDR2 SVGEGT. The CDR3 is 13 residues long. V lost 4 bases to trimming and J lost 10 bases; unmatched junction nucleotides: 5. CDR3 nucleotides: TGTGCCAGCAGTTCGACTAGCGGTGGGGAGCAGTTCTTC. This sequence encodes CASSSTSGGEQFF.

The chain combines TRBV3-1 (or the pseudogene TRBV3-2) with TRBJ2-7, with a weak D call TRBD2 (5 bases). CDR1 and CDR2 (germline): LGHDT, YNNKEL (reference sequence). The CDR3 covers 12 residues. V lost 1 base to trimming and J lost 6 bases, with 7 bases between them. In DNA, the CDR3 is TGTGCCAGCAGCCAAGGACTAACCGAGCAGTACTTC. This encodes CASSQGLTEQYF.

This clone was counted a few times. J is TRBJ2-2 and V is TRBV18; 11 bases agree with TRBD2. The germline CDR1 and CDR2 sequences are KGHSH and LQKENI. The length of the CDR3 is 20 residues. With 3 bases clipped from V and 0 bases from J, the junction kept 12 bases outside the gene matches. The CDR3 is CASSPRPLAGGPANTGELFF. The CDR3 DNA is TGTGCCAGCTCACCGCGGCCCCTAGCGGGAGGACCCGCGAACACCGGGGAGCTGTTTTTT.

The chain recombines TRBV19 with TRBJ2-7; the match to TRBD2 covers 10 bases. V trimming: 4 bases; J trimming: 0 bases; junction bases outside the gene matches: 3. The CDR3 is 15 amino acids. Germline V lookup: CDR1 LNHDA, CDR2 SQIVND (reference sequence). CDR3 protein: CASSRPSGSSYEQYF. In DNA, the CDR3 is TGTGCCAGTAGTAGACCTAGCGGGAGCTCCTACGAGCAGTACTTC.

This clone was found once. The V and J genes are TRBV19 and TRBJ2-3; D is ambiguous. The CDR3 sequence is 12 residues long. With 6 bases removed from V and 6 bases from J, the gap between germline ends came to 10 bases. The germline V gene encodes CDR1 LNHDA and CDR2 SQIVND (reference sequence). DNA of the CDR3: TGTGCCAGTAGCCGGTCCCCGGATACGCAGTATTTT. Translation: CASSRSPDTQYF.

The rearrangement links TRBV27 to TRBJ1-1; 7 nucleotides agree with TRBD1. Trimming took 5 bases from V and 0 from J; bases not matched to a gene: 3. The germline V gene encodes CDR1 MNHEY and CDR2 SMNVEV (reference sequence). CDR3 length: 14 residues. This CDR3 reads CASSQGTVNTEAFF. CDR3 bases: TGTGCCAGCAGTCAGGGGACAGTGAACACTGAAGCTTTCTTT.

The rearrangement joins TRBV7-2 to TRBJ1-1, with D tentatively TRBD1 (5 bases). Germline V lookup: CDR1 SGHTA, CDR2 FQGNSA. This CDR3 is built from 13 residues. The ends were cut back, 3 bases at V and 6 bases at J, with 11 bases in the middle. The CDR3 sequence is CASSFRASAEAFF. CDR3 coding DNA: TGTGCCAGCAGCTTCAGGGCCTCGGCTGAAGCTTTCTTT.